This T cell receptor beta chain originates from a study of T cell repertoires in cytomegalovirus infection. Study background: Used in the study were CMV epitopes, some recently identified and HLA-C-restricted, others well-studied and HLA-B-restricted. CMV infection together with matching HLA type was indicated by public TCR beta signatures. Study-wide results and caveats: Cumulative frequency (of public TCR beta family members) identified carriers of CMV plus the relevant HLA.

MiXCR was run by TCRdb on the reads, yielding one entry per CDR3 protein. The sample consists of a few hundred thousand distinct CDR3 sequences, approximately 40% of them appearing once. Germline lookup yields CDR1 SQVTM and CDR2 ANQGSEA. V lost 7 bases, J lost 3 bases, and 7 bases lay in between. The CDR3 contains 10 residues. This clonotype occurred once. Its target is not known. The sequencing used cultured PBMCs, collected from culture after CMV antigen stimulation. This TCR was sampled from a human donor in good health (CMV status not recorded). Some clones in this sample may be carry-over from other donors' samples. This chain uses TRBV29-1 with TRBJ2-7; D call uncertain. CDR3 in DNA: TGCAGCGCTATATACTACGAGCAGTACTTC. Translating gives CSAIYYEQYF.